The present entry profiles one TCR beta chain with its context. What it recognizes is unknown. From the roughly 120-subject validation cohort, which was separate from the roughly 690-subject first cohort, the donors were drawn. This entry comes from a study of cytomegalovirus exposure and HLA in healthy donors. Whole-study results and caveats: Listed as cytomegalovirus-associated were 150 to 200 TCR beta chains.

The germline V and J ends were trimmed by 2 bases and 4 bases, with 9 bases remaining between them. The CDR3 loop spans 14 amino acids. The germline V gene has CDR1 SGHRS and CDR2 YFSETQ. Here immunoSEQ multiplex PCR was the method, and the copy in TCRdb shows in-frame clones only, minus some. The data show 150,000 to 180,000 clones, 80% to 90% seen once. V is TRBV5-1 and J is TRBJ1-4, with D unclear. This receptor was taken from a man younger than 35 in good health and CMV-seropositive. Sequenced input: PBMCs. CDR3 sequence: CASSLSVNNEKLFF. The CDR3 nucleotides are TGCGCCAGCAGCTTATCAGTTAATAATGAAAAACTGTTTTTT.